This T cell receptor beta chain came from a study of T cell responses to AZD1222 COVID-19 vaccine. Findings and limits, study-wide: Of spike-specific TCRs, nearly half reportedly target regions left unmutated in variants.

Trimming cost V 6 bases and J 8 bases, with 13 bases left between them. The CDR3 sequence is 12 residues long. As concerns this clone: Its antigen is as yet unknown.

Profiling relied on immunoSEQ multiplex PCR, and the TCRdb table lists in-frame clones only, not all of them. Among approximately 140,000 clones listed, about 89% were seen once. The chain has TRBV12-3 or TRBV12-4 and TRBJ1-2; tentative D call: TRBD1 (6 bases). This clonotype was obtained from an adult in good health. The sequences come from peripheral blood, collected on day 0 of AZD1222 vaccination. The CDR3 nucleotides read TGTGCCAGCAGGTTCGGGGGGGGCGGCTACACCTTC. Its translation is CASRFGGGGYTF.